The 13 T cell receptor beta chains below come from one sample, sequenced in a study of cytotoxic CD8 clonotypes in ibrutinib-treated CLL. Assay: immunoSEQ multiplex PCR; the TCRdb copy retains only in-frame clones and omits some. Among 30,000 to 40,000 clones listed, roughly three quarters were seen once. The specimen was PBMCs, collected before ibrutinib treatment. The source is a human donor with chronic lymphocytic leukemia.

The DNA for the CDR3 is TGTGCCAGCAATCGGGACAGGGGGCGATTCATGAACACTGAAGCTTTCTTT. This encodes CASNRDRGRFMNTEAFF. The chain links TRBV2 to TRBJ1-1, with 12 bases lining up with TRBD1. The CDR3 extends over 17 amino acids. The trim removed 7 bases at V and 0 bases at J, leaving 9 bases unmatched. CDR1 and CDR2 (germline): SNHLY, FYNNEI. Together with reference TRBV2 and TRBJ1-1, the CDR3 gives the full variable domain: EPEVTQTPSHQVTQMGQEVILRCVPISNHLYFYWYRQILGQKVEFLVSFYNNEISEKSEIFDDQFSVERPDGSNFTLKIRSTKLEDSAMYFCASNRDRGRFMNTEAFFGQGTRLTVV.

This rearrangement joins TRBV6-5 to TRBJ2-5; D gene ambiguous. Trimming removed 0 bases from V and 7 bases from J, with 15 bases in between. The CDR3 is made up of 15 amino acids. Germline-derived CDR1 and CDR2 are MNHEY and SVGAGI. This CDR3 is CASSYSSTARRTQYF. As DNA, the CDR3 is TGTGCCAGCAGTTACTCGAGCACAGCACGAAGGACCCAGTACTTC.

Here the CDR3 reads CASSFYTGELFF. As DNA, the CDR3 is TGTGCCAGCAGCTTCTACACCGGGGAGCTGTTTTTT. The rearrangement joins TRBV7-8 to TRBJ2-2; D uncertain. The CDR3 is 12 residues long. CDR1 SGHVS and CDR2 FQNEAQ come from the germline V gene. V was trimmed by 3 bases and J by 3 bases, leaving 2 bases between them.

This clone was detected a few times. The chain combines TRBV7-2 with TRBJ1-1; D unclear. Germline CDR1 SGHTA, CDR2 FQGNSA. The CDR3 extends over 14 amino acids. The germline V and J ends were trimmed by 5 bases and 1 base, with 11 bases remaining between them. CDR3 in amino acids: CASSPRPGNTEAFF. The DNA for the CDR3 is TGTGCCAGCAGCCCCCGACCGGGGAACACTGAAGCTTTCTTT.

The chain has TRBV29-1 and TRBJ2-2, with D hard to call. The CDR3 loop spans 14 amino acids. Between the trimmed V and J ends, which lost 6 bases and 0 bases, there was a span of 11 bases. Germline V gives CDR1 SQVTM, CDR2 ANQGSEA. CDR3 in DNA: TGCAGCGTCAGCCGGCAGGCGAACACCGGGGAGCTGTTTTTT. Its translation is CSVSRQANTGELFF.

This clone showed up just once. The junction does not match germline at one end; this may be a read error. The same CDR3 also results from other DNA sequences found in this sample. The genes are TRBV5-1 and TRBJ1-1; unclear D gene. Germline CDR1 reads SGHRS; CDR2 reads YFSETQ. This CDR3 contains 13 residues. CDR3 DNA: TGCGCCAGCAGCTTGGGAGGATTCACTGAAGCCTTCTTT. Its protein product is CASSLGGFTEAFF.

The chain couples TRBV14 to TRBJ1-2, with no clear D. The germline CDR1 and CDR2 sequences are SGHDN and FVKESK. The CDR3 contains 13 residues. V lost 6 bases and J lost 0, with 8 bases in between. The CDR3, as DNA: TGTGCCAGCAGTACACAGACTAACTATGGCTACACCTTC. Protein sequence: CASSTQTNYGYTF.

The V gene is TRBV5-1, the J gene TRBJ2-7; 10 bases line up with TRBD1. The CDR3 length is 13 residues. V lost 6 bases and J lost 1; bases outside the gene matches: 1. The germline V gene encodes CDR1 SGHRS and CDR2 YFSETQ. The CDR3 nucleotides are TGCGCCAGCACGGGACAGGGGTCCTACGAGCAGTACTTC. It is translated as CASTGQGSYEQYF.

The chain is built from TRBV7-2 and TRBJ1-1; TRBD1 matches at 12 bases. CDR3 length equals 19 residues. In germline, CDR1 is SGHTA, CDR2 FQGNSA. Trimming removed 6 bases from V and 0 bases from J; junction bases left unmatched: 14. The CDR3 coding sequence is TGTGCCAGCAGATTCGCAGAGTGGGACAGGGGGCTCCTGAACACTGAAGCTTTCTTT. Translation gives CASRFAEWDRGLLNTEAFF.

The chain uses TRBV13 and TRBJ1-6; D perhaps matches TRBD1 (6 bases). In germline, CDR1 is PRHDT, CDR2 FYEKMQ (reference sequence). The CDR3 contains 14 residues. The V and J ends lost 6 bases and 8 bases respectively, with 14 bases between them. The CDR3 region is CASSLPGGHSPLHF. The CDR3 region has the DNA TGTGCCAGCAGTTTACCCGGGGGGCATTCACCCCTCCACTTT. Full variable domain (rest looked up from reference TRBV13 and TRBJ1-6): AAGVIQSPRHLIKEKRETATLKCYPIPRHDTVYWYQQGPGQDPQFLISFYEKMQSDKGSIPDRFSAQQFSDYHSELNMSSLELGDSALYFCASSLPGGHSPLHFGNGTRLTVT.

The gene calls are TRBV27 and TRBJ2-7, with 11 bases matching TRBD2. The V segment lost 6 bases and the J segment 3 bases; nucleotides outside the gene matches: 7. Germline V gene data show CDR1 as MNHEY and CDR2 as SMNVEV (reference sequence). CDR3 length: 15 amino acids. CDR3 residues: CASRLGTSGDYEQYF. CDR3 nucleotide sequence: TGTGCCAGCAGACTCGGGACTAGCGGTGACTACGAGCAGTACTTC.

V usage is TRBV30 and J usage is TRBJ1-2; possibly TRBD1 for D (6 bases). The CDR3 is 14 amino acids. V lost 1 base, J lost 4 bases, and 13 bases lay in between. Germline V gene lookup returns CDR1 GTSNPN and CDR2 SVGIG (reference sequence). The CDR3 sequence is CAWSEQGGGYGYTF. CDR3 coding DNA: TGTGCCTGGAGTGAACAGGGTGGGGGCTATGGCTACACCTTC.

In DNA form, the CDR3 reads TGTGCCAGCAGCCAATCAGTGCGGGGGTCCCACACCGGGGAGCTGTTTTTT. Translated, it gives CASSQSVRGSHTGELFF. The chain couples TRBV14 to TRBJ2-2, with 7 positions matching TRBD2. With 2 bases clipped from V and 3 bases from J, the junction kept 9 bases outside the gene matches. Germline CDR1 SGHDN, CDR2 FVKESK. There are 17 residues in the CDR3.